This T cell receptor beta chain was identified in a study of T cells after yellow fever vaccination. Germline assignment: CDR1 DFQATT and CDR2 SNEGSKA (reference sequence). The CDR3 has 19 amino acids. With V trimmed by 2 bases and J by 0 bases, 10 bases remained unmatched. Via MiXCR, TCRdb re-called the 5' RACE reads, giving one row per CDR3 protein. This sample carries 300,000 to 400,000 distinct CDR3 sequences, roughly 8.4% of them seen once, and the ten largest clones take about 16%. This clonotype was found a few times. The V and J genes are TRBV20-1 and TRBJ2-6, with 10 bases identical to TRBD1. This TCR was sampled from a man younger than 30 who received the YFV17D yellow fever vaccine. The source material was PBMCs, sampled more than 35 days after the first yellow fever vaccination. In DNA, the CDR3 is TGCAGTGCTAGACACGCTGGGACAGGGGTTCTCTCTGGGGCCAACGTCCTGACTTTC. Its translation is CSARHAGTGVLSGANVLTF.